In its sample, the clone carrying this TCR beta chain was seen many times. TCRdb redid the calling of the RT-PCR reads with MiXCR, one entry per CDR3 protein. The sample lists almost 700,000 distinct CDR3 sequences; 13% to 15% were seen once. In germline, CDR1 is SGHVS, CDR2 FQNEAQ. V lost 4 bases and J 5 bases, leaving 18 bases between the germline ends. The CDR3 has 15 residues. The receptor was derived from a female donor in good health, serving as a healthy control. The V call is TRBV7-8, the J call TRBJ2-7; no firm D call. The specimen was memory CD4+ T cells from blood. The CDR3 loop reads CASSSRSLVGDEQYF. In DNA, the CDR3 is TGTGCCAGCAGCTCGCGATCCTTGGTTGGCGACGAGCAGTACTTC.